These T cell receptor beta chains were read from a single sample in a study of cytomegalovirus exposure and HLA in healthy donors. Libraries were prepared by immunoSEQ multiplex PCR; TCRdb keeps only in-frame clonotypes and omits some of them. The sample includes around 65,000 clones, approximately 77% seen only once; the top ten take about 7.4%. Sequencing input: PBMCs. These receptor sequences come from a woman aged 25 to 39 in good health and CMV-seropositive. Each CDR3 is given with its conserved first and last residue. The D gene is left open where the match is weak. Only part of the rows carry a size: once, few, many, or a class if the clone is expanded.

CDR3	DNA	D	V	size	length	J
CASSALRQAAGNTIYF	TGTGCCAGCAGTGCCCTTCGACAGGCTGCCGGAAACACCATATATTTT	.	TRBV6-1	.	16	TRBJ1-3
CASSEPQGGKYF	TGCGCCAGCAGTGAGCCCCAAGGGGGAAAGTACTTC	.	TRBV10-2	.	12	TRBJ2-7
CASSLNAGLGYGYTF	TGTGCCAGCAGCTTGAACGCAGGTCTTGGCTATGGCTACACCTTC	.	TRBV5-6	.	15	TRBJ1-2
CASSLSGGTANTGELFF	TGTGCCAGCAGCTTATCCGGAGGGACGGCTAACACCGGGGAGCTGTTTTTT	.	TRBV7-3	few	17	TRBJ2-2
CASRPLDRAVSPLHF	TGTGCCAGCAGACCCTTGGACAGGGCGGTCTCACCCCTCCACTTT	TRBD1	TRBV6-1	.	15	TRBJ1-6
CASRPDRLSNQPQHF	TGTGCCAGTAGGCCTGACAGGTTAAGCAATCAGCCCCAGCATTTT	.	TRBV19	.	15	TRBJ1-5
CASSLAAQGGPQHF	TGTGCCAGCAGTTTGGCTGCTCAAGGGGGGCCCCAGCATTTT	.	TRBV28	.	14	TRBJ1-5
CATSRLTSGSMYNEQFF	TGTGCCACCAGCAGACTGACTAGCGGGAGCATGTACAATGAGCAGTTCTTC	TRBD2	TRBV15	.	17	TRBJ2-1
CASSKGTSSYNEQFF	TGTGCCAGCAGCAAAGGAACATCCTCCTACAATGAGCAGTTCTTC	.	TRBV21-1	.	15	TRBJ2-1
CASSPGTPNTGELFF	TGCGCCAGCAGCCCCGGGACACCCAACACCGGGGAGCTGTTTTTT	.	TRBV4-3	.	15	TRBJ2-2
CASSLTGLQPQHF	TGTGCCAGCAGCTTAACGGGGTTACAGCCCCAGCATTTT	.	TRBV7-9	.	13	TRBJ1-5
CASSLDRSSYNEQFF	TGTGCCAGCAGCTTGGACCGTAGCTCCTACAATGAGCAGTTCTTC	.	TRBV5-4	.	15	TRBJ2-1
CASSLARGKATNEKLFF	TGTGCCAGCAGCTTAGCCAGGGGGAAAGCAACTAATGAAAAACTGTTTTTT	TRBD1	TRBV7-8	.	17	TRBJ1-4
CASSPSRQGGTGANVLTF	TGTGCCAGCTCACCGTCCAGACAGGGAGGAACTGGGGCCAACGTCCTGACTTTC	.	TRBV18	.	18	TRBJ2-6
CASSGTVSYEQYF	TGTGCCAGCAGCGGGACAGTCTCCTACGAGCAGTACTTC	TRBD1	TRBV7-9	.	13	TRBJ2-7
CASSPGDSGTQYF	TGTGCTAGCAGTCCCGGGGATAGTGGGACCCAGTACTTC	.	TRBV7-7	.	13	TRBJ2-5
CASSRAGDGQETQYF	TGCGCCAGCAGTCGGGCAGGGGACGGCCAAGAGACCCAGTACTTC	.	TRBV5-1	once	15	TRBJ2-5
CASSAYTRGEQYF	TGTGCCAGTAGCGCGTATACGCGGGGGGAGCAGTACTTC	TRBD2	TRBV19	once	13	TRBJ2-7
CASSLRQDNGYTF	TGTGCCAGCAGCTTACGACAGGATAATGGCTACACCTTC	.	TRBV7-2	.	13	TRBJ1-2
CASSFTSGSSEQYF	TGTGCCAGCAGCTTCACTAGCGGGAGTAGCGAGCAGTACTTC	TRBD2	TRBV7-2	.	14	TRBJ2-7
CASSYQIAGENYEQYF	TGTGCCAGCAGTTACCAAATAGCGGGAGAGAATTACGAGCAGTACTTC	TRBD2	TRBV6-6	.	16	TRBJ2-7
CASSPLAGDPTRSGANVLTF	TGTGCCAGCTCACCACTAGCGGGGGATCCTACTCGCTCTGGGGCCAACGTCCTGACTTTC	TRBD2	TRBV18	.	20	TRBJ2-6
CASSLEMTQNTEAFF	TGCGCCAGCAGCTTGGAAATGACACAGAACACTGAAGCTTTCTTT	.	TRBV5-1	few	15	TRBJ1-1
CASSVAGGFRGETQYF	TGTGCCAGCAGCGTAGCGGGGGGCTTCAGGGGAGAGACCCAGTACTTC	.	TRBV9	.	16	TRBJ2-5
CASRKAGESYEQYF	TGTGCCAGCAGAAAAGCGGGAGAGTCCTACGAGCAGTACTTC	TRBD2	TRBV28	few	14	TRBJ2-7
CASSTGTGEYNEQFF	TGTGCCAGCAGTACCGGGACAGGGGAATACAATGAGCAGTTCTTC	TRBD1	TRBV6-4	.	15	TRBJ2-1
CASSWGQGVITEAFF	TGTGCCAGCAGCTGGGGACAGGGGGTGATCACTGAAGCTTTCTTT	TRBD1	TRBV5-4	.	15	TRBJ1-1
CASRLMDRGNYEQYF	TGTGCAAGTCGCTTAATGGACAGGGGTAACTACGAGCAGTACTTC	.	TRBV12-2	.	15	TRBJ2-7
CSATTGAETQYF	TGCAGCGCCACGACAGGGGCGGAGACCCAGTACTTC	TRBD1	TRBV29-1	.	12	TRBJ2-5
CASSQGEFQGNTEAFF	TGCGCCAGCAGCCAAGGAGAGTTCCAGGGGAACACTGAAGCTTTCTTT	.	TRBV4-1	.	16	TRBJ1-1
CASSEPRLAGGTTDTQYF	TGTGCCAGCAGTGAACCCCGACTAGCGGGAGGGACAACAGATACGCAGTATTTT	TRBD2	TRBV25-1	.	18	TRBJ2-3
CASSLSGRTTSLDEQYF	TGTGCCAGCAGCTTATCTGGGCGCACCACGTCATTGGACGAGCAGTACTTC	.	TRBV11-2	.	17	TRBJ2-7
CASSFAVSGRRYEQYF	TGTGCCAGCAGCTTCGCGGTGAGCGGGAGGCGCTACGAGCAGTACTTC	TRBD2	TRBV7-2	many	16	TRBJ2-7
CASSYGLSYEQYF	TGTGCCAGCAGCTACGGACTTTCCTACGAGCAGTACTTC	.	TRBV9	.	13	TRBJ2-7
CASSQETVTMNTEAFF	TGTGCCAGCAGCCAGGAGACAGTTACCATGAACACTGAAGCTTTCTTT	.	TRBV4-2	.	16	TRBJ1-1
CASSPGTGMNTEAFF	TGTGCCAGCAGCCCCGGGACAGGAATGAACACTGAAGCTTTCTTT	TRBD1	TRBV28	.	15	TRBJ1-1
CASSQGGTSNEQFF	TGTGCCAGCAGCCAAGGGGGGACTAGCAATGAGCAGTTCTTC	TRBD2	TRBV4-2	.	14	TRBJ2-1
CASSSTDNTYEQYF	TGTGCCAGCAGTTCTACGGACAATACCTACGAGCAGTACTTC	.	TRBV6-5	.	14	TRBJ2-7
CASIGRDYEQYF	TGTGCCAGCATCGGCCGGGACTACGAGCAGTACTTC	.	TRBV7-9	.	12	TRBJ2-7
CASSRDRVKTGELFF	TGCGCCAGCAGCCGAGACAGGGTGAAAACCGGGGAGCTGTTTTTT	TRBD1	TRBV5-1	.	15	TRBJ2-2
CASSLEGGRDNEQFF	TGTGCCAGCAGCTTGGAGGGCGGGAGGGACAATGAGCAGTTCTTC	TRBD2	TRBV5-5	.	15	TRBJ2-1
CASSLGQGEDGYTF	TGTGCCAGCAGTCTGGGACAGGGGGAGGATGGCTACACCTTC	TRBD1	TRBV6-6	.	14	TRBJ1-2
CASSEFGGFSYNEQFF	TGTGCCAGCAGTGAATTCGGAGGCTTCTCCTACAATGAGCAGTTCTTC	.	TRBV2	.	16	TRBJ2-1
CASRSAGSTDTQYF	TGTGCCAGCAGATCAGCGGGTAGCACAGATACGCAGTATTTT	.	TRBV2	.	14	TRBJ2-3
CASSLTGVAEAFF	TGTGCCAGCAGCCTCACAGGGGTTGCTGAAGCTTTCTTT	TRBD1	TRBV4-2	.	13	TRBJ1-1
CATSRGQISSGRGETQYF	TGTGCCACCAGCAGAGGACAAATCTCTAGCGGGAGAGGTGAGACCCAGTACTTC	TRBD2	TRBV15	.	18	TRBJ2-5
CASSQQTSGSYNEQFF	TGCGCCAGCAGCCAACAAACTAGCGGGTCCTACAATGAGCAGTTCTTC	TRBD2	TRBV4-3	.	16	TRBJ2-1
CASSRPGLNTEAFF	TGTGCCAGCAGCCGCCCGGGGTTGAACACTGAAGCTTTCTTT	.	TRBV16	.	14	TRBJ1-1
CASSFSGTGGSGYTF	TGTGCCAGCAGTTTCTCCGGGACAGGGGGCTCTGGCTACACCTTC	TRBD1	TRBV28	.	15	TRBJ1-2
CASSSGSGYEQYF	TGCGCCAGCAGCTCGGGCAGCGGATACGAGCAGTACTTC	.	TRBV5-1	.	13	TRBJ2-7
CASSADSQYNQPQHF	TGTGCCAGCAGTGCAGACAGCCAGTATAATCAGCCCCAGCATTTT	.	TRBV6-1	.	15	TRBJ1-5
CASSPGEDTQYF	TGTGCCAGCAGCCCAGGGGAAGATACGCAGTATTTT	.	TRBV7-9	once	12	TRBJ2-3